This TCR beta chain was captured by sequencing in a study of shared clonotypes between healthy human individuals (TCRdb year 2020). Turning to the overall study: A few men and two women, aged 18 to 49 years, made up the cohort. For each donor, CD4 naive and CD4 memory were each run on three plates, CD8 naive on two plates, and CD8 memory on one plate. To estimate repertoire size and how much clonotypes are shared between individuals, the study performed deep sequencing of blood TCR repertoires from about 5 healthy adults. To increase sequencing depth and limit assay-specific biases, different laboratories used diverse techniques to prepare libraries and sequence TCR repertoires. Each donor's leukapheresis produced roughly between roughly 0.85 and 10 billion PBMCs.

CD8 naive samples consisted of CD45RO-negative cells that were positively selected for CCR7, yielding a CD45RA+CCR7+ population without TemRA cells. The donors were healthy, HIV-negative adults with no recently reported acute infections or vaccinations. All donors were Caucasian adults living in Nashville, Tennessee, USA. Blood was obtained by leukapheresis, after which PBMCs were separated by Ficoll-Histopaque density gradient centrifugation and cryopreserved in liquid nitrogen vapor phase. Purity and quantity of every magnetically sorted T cell population were checked by analytical flow cytometry. Each sorted fraction had its genomic DNA isolated and then quantified by UV absorbance on a Nanodrop 2000c. Using the deep immunoSEQ assay, TCR CDR3 regions were amplified from genomic DNA by multiplex PCR. Extracted genomic DNA from each cell subset was spread evenly across all wells of several immunoSEQ 96-well plates, with each plate serving as a replicate. For sorted subsets, about 0.2 ug genomic DNA, equal to tens of thousands of T cell genomes, was loaded into each replicate PCR. Purified libraries were quantified with a Qubit 3.0 fluorometer, sized on a Bioanalyzer 2100, and re-quantified with the KAPA Library Quantification kit. Every immunoSEQ 96-well plate was sequenced on a separate single-read 150-cycle Illumina NextSeq 550 flow cell. On the study's bioinformatics: Because only junctional sequences without quality scores were contained in the immunoSEQ output, filtering matching that applied to full-length reads could not be performed. Sequences were annotated with PyIR, a Python wrapper for IgBLAST v1.9, using IMGT germline references to assign V/J genes and CDR3. Reads were filtered out if the reads had weak V/J assignments (E-value above 1e-6), no CDR3, stop codons, out-of-frame junctions, or ambiguous translated residues. V3J clonotypes were defined by identical inferred V gene, J gene, and CDR3 amino acid sequence. To compute the percentage overlap between repertoires, the number of shared unique clonotypes was divided by the size of the smaller repertoire. Richness of each repertoire was evaluated using RTK rarefaction, the Chao1 estimator, and Recon v2.1 estimates of unobserved clonotypes. For all TCRbeta clonotypes obtained by the gDNA method from four donors, generation probabilities were computed with OLGA. TCRdb holds this immuneACCESS table with in-frame rearrangements only. Some clones are missing; in checked studies, unresolved V genes explain under half, and the rest has no known cause. For V, J and clone size, that table is used; D and trimming come from the DNA. This sample comprises about 870,000 clones, 85% to 95% of them detected only once. About 25% of the sample goes to the ten largest clones.

This clone has just one count. This receptor's antigen is unknown. No much larger clonotype is one base removed from it; base qualities were not supplied. Trimming takes 4 bases from V and 8 bases from J, and the germline ends sit 23 bases apart. Reading the germline V gene gives CDR1 SNHLY and CDR2 FYNNEI. From its cysteine to its phenylalanine, the CDR3 spans 17 amino acids. Solely the CDR3 DNA is kept, with 51 bases framed from the first base. The research as a whole found: Incomplete sequencing was indicated by rarefaction of sorted-subset datasets, despite the large sequencing depth. Sampling was restricted to blood, and TCR repertoires in tissues likely differ from the TCR repertoires found in blood. Higher generation probabilities were observed for clonotypes shared by all four sorted-subset donors than for non-shared clonotypes. When four donors were compared, the shared fraction of clonotypes was about 5.5% for naive CD4, roughly 3.3% for naive CD8, 2% to 2.5% for memory CD4, and less than 0.45% for memory CD8. Based on pairwise subsampling, the degree of clonotype sharing among donors was expected to be affected by sequencing depth. Estimated clonotype richness was generally larger for naive than for memory subsets. The small number of donors limited the genetic and exposure-history diversity represented.

The sequence was obtained from a young man in good health. The material sequenced was naive CD8+ T cells sorted from blood. The label giving this sample's cell subset or site can be read as: CD45RA+CCR7+. The chain uses TRBV2 and TRBJ1-4; tentative D gene TRBD1, with 6 bases matching. The DNA sequence follows: TGTGCCAGCAGTGTGTCTCTTAGGGGGGCTCTGGGAGAAAAACTGTTTTTT. Its product reads: CASSVSLRGALGEKLFF.